Below, one T cell receptor beta chain is given with its context. The source of the sample is a study of blood T cell repertoires in COVID-19. Whole-study context: Sites in the United States, Italy and Spain provided acute and convalescent COVID-19 samples.

After removal of 5 bases from V and 9 bases from J, the junction contained 8 bases not matched to a gene. The CDR3 covers 15 residues. CDR1 is SGHTA and CDR2 is FQGTGA in the germline V gene. In the original processing: Reference gene primers were amplified, and this amplification served to estimate nucleated cell counts. Clones were sequenced by immunoSEQ multiplex PCR, and TCRdb holds only the in-frame ones, with some missing. That table supplies the V and J calls and clone size; D and trimming were determined from the DNA. The top ten hold 8.5% to 14% of the sample, which has nearly 90,000 clones, 88% seen once.

The receptor was derived from a man older than 75 with acute or convalescent COVID-19. The specimen sequenced was peripheral blood. V usage is TRBV7-3 and J usage is TRBJ2-3; 13 bases are a match to TRBD2. CDR3 coding DNA: TGTGCCAGCAGCCCACTAGCGGGAGGGCCGGGGACGCAGTATTTT. Protein sequence: CASSPLAGGPGTQYF.